This TCR beta chain was captured by sequencing in a study of blood T cell repertoires in COVID-19. The wider study: Spain, Italy and the United States supplied samples that represented acute and convalescent COVID-19. The analysed material was cDNA or gDNA that came from T cells, B-cell-depleted T cells, or PBMCs.

The data were produced by immunoSEQ multiplex PCR, yet TCRdb's version contains in-frame clones alone and is incomplete. This sample has some 190,000 clones, with over 70% found just once. The study recruited people aged roughly 18 to 95 years across approximately 25 US areas. This clone was found a few times. This receptor was taken from a man aged 55 to 70 who had been exposed to COVID-19. Sequencing used PBMCs or T cells enriched from blood (not recorded which).

In DNA form, the CDR3 reads TGTGCCAGCAGCGTCGGTATCCCTAACTATGGCTACACCTTC. This translates into CASSVGIPNYGYTF. The chain couples TRBV9 to TRBJ1-2; unclear D gene. V was clipped by 2 bases and J by 0 bases, with 8 bases between them. The CDR3 runs 14 residues. From germline, CDR1 is SGDLS and CDR2 YYNGEE.